These T cell receptor beta chains were read from a single sample in a study of T cells in Graves' hyperthyroidism and ophthalmopathy. TCRdb recomputed calls from the multiplex PCR reads with MiXCR, one row per CDR3 protein. This sample has approximately 400,000 distinct CDR3 sequences, with approximately 20% found just once. Material: blood. The receptors stem from a young woman with Graves' hyperthyroidism. CDR3s include the opening cysteine and the closing phenylalanine or tryptophan. D genes are given only for firm matches. Clone size is not always given. Where it is, it says once, few, many or a class for expanded clones.

j_call d_call clone_size v_call cdr3_nt cdr3_aa
TRBJ1-2 NA many TRBV29-1 TGCAGCGTCGCTGACAGAAACTATGGCTACACCTTC CSVADRNYGYTF
TRBJ1-1 NA NA TRBV29-1 TGCAGCGCCACGTCTATCCTCGGGGGTTTAGCTTTCTTT CSATSILGGLAFF
TRBJ1-6 NA many TRBV12-3/TRBV12-4 TGTGCCAGCAGCCGTCCGGGGGGAAGGACACCCCTCCACTTT CASSRPGGRTPLHF
TRBJ2-4 TRBD1 many TRBV15 TGTGCCGCGGGACAGGGGTCAAACATTCAGTACTTC CAAGQGSNIQYF
TRBJ2-7 NA many TRBV20-1 TGCAGTACCCTCGGCATGAGCTCCTACGAGCAGTACTTC CSTLGMSSYEQYF
TRBJ2-2 NA many TRBV12-3/TRBV12-4 TGTGCCAGCAGTCTAAACGCCCATTGGGCGAGCGTCGGGGAGCTGTTTTTT CASSLNAHWASVGELFF
TRBJ2-2 NA NA TRBV4-2 TGTGCCAGCAGCCAACCCGGAGCGGGGAACACCGGGGAGCTGTTTTTT CASSQPGAGNTGELFF
TRBJ2-2 NA NA TRBV6-5 TGTGCCAGCAGTTACGAGAGGGTCGGGACCGGGGAGCTGTTTTTT CASSYERVGTGELFF
TRBJ1-2 NA NA TRBV5-5 TGTGCCAGCAGCGTGAGGGGATACGACTATGGCTACACCTTC CASSVRGYDYGYTF
TRBJ1-1 NA many TRBV27 TGTGCCAGCAGGTCGACGGGTTTGAACACTGAAGCTTTCTTT CASRSTGLNTEAFF
TRBJ2-2 TRBD2 few TRBV7-2 TGTGCCAGCAGCTTAGCGAGCGGGGGCACCGGGGAGCTGTTTTTT CASSLASGGTGELFF
TRBJ2-5 TRBD2 many TRBV6-5 TGTGCCAGCAGTTACGCCGGGACTAGAGGGCGTGAGACCCAGTACTTC CASSYAGTRGRETQYF
TRBJ1-5 NA few TRBV4-1 TGCGCCAGCAGCCAAGGTACCTTTAGACAGCCAAATCAGCCCCAGCATTTT CASSQGTFRQPNQPQHF
TRBJ1-6 NA NA TRBV6-5 TGTGCCAGCAGTTCCGGGACAAGTAATTCACCCCTCCACTTT CASSSGTSNSPLHF
TRBJ2-1 TRBD2 NA TRBV6-4 TGTGCCAGCAGTGACACTAGCGGGGGGGCCAATGAGAAGTTCTTC CASSDTSGGANEKFF
TRBJ2-2 TRBD1 few TRBV9 TGTGCCAGCACCTCCCGGGACAGCATGCCCGGGGAGCTGTTTTTT CASTSRDSMPGELFF
TRBJ1-1 NA many TRBV18 TGTGCCAGCTCACCAGAAGCCGGGACTTTGAAACAGAACACTGAAGCTTTCTTT CASSPEAGTLKQNTEAFF
TRBJ2-5 NA many TRBV20-1 TGCAGTGCAAAGAGGGGTCAAGAGACCCAGTACTTC CSAKRGQETQYF
TRBJ2-7 NA many TRBV20-1 TGCAGTGCTAGAGGGACCAACGAGCAGTACTTC CSARGTNEQYF
TRBJ2-1 NA NA TRBV12-3/TRBV12-4 TGTGCCAGCAGTTTTGCCCTAGAGGGTGAGCAGTTCTTC CASSFALEGEQFF
TRBJ1-2 NA many TRBV15 TGTGCCACCAGCAGAGATTCAGGCAGCTTATATGGCTACACCTTC CATSRDSGSLYGYTF
TRBJ2-5 NA many TRBV5-1 TGCGCCAGCAGCCTGACTCGCCCAGGCGAGACCCAGTACTTC CASSLTRPGETQYF
TRBJ2-5 NA many TRBV6-1 TGTGCCAGCAGTGAAGGAGAGAGAGAGACCCAGTACTTC CASSEGERETQYF
TRBJ2-7 TRBD1 NA TRBV12-3/TRBV12-4 TGTGCCAGCAGCCCTTCTCTCGGACAGGGCCGCTACGAGCAGTACTTC CASSPSLGQGRYEQYF
TRBJ1-1 NA NA TRBV10-3 TGTGCCATCAGTGTTCGTGATGGGAGGGGAATGAACACTGAAGCTTTCTTT CAISVRDGRGMNTEAFF
TRBJ2-2 TRBD2 NA TRBV14 TGTGCCAGCAGCAAAGGGCCAGGGACTATCACCGGGGAGCTGTTTTTT CASSKGPGTITGELFF
TRBJ1-2 NA many TRBV29-1 TGCAGCGTACCCTTCAACTATGGCTACACCTTC CSVPFNYGYTF
TRBJ2-2 TRBD2 few TRBV5-1 TGCGCCAGCAGCCCCCGGGCTAGCGGGGGGGCGAACACCGGGGAGCTGTTTTTT CASSPRASGGANTGELFF
TRBJ2-5 TRBD2 NA TRBV7-9 TGTGCCAGCAGCCCTCGGACTAGCGGACCTCAAGAGACCCAGTACTTC CASSPRTSGPQETQYF